The sequence of this T cell receptor (beta chain) was determined in a study of cytotoxic CD8 clonotypes in ibrutinib-treated CLL. Study-level findings and limits: Exceeding age-matched healthy donors, baseline clonality also tracked the counts of circulating CD8+ T cells.

Concerning this clone itself: Its antigen is still unknown.

Some clones are missing from TCRdb's copy, which holds only in-frame ones; the method was immunoSEQ multiplex PCR. This sample has approximately 280,000 clones, with approximately 76% found just once. The sample here was PBMCs, taken at disease progression, from a patient treated with ibrutinib. The clonotype was recovered from a human donor with chronic lymphocytic leukemia.

CDR3 nucleotides: TGTGCCAGCAGTTTAGTGGGCCCGGCCAAAAACATTCAGTACTTC. Translation gives CASSLVGPAKNIQYF. The chain employs TRBV27 and TRBJ2-4; D gene ambiguous. The CDR3 is 15 amino acids. The V gene lost 2 bases and the J gene lost 1 base, with 9 bases spanning the gap. The V gene's germline CDR1 is MNHEY and CDR2 SMNVEV (reference sequence).